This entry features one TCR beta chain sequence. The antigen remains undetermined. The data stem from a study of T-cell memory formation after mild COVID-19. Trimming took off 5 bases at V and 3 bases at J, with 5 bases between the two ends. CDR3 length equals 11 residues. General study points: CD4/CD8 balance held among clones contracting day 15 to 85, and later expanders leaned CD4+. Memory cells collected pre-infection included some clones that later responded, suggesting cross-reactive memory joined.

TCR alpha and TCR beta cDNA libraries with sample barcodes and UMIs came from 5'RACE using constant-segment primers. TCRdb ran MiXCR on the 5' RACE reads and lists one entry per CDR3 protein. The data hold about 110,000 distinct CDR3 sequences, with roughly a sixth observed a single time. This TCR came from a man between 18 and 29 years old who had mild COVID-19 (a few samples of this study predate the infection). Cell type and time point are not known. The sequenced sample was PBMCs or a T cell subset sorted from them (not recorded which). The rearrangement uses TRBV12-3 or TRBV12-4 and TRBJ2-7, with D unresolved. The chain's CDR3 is CASSSFYEQYF. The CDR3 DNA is TGTGCCAGCAGTAGTTTCTACGAGCAGTACTTC.